Listed here are 9 T cell receptor beta chains from one sample, sequenced in a study of OX40 agonist ivuxolimab in advanced cancers. To prepare the library, the immunoSEQ multiplex PCR assay was applied. TCRdb retrieved this table from immuneACCESS and kept in-frame rearrangements only. Not all clones are present; in checked studies, unresolved V genes account for under half, and no reason is known for the remainder. The sample table lists around 46,000 clones, roughly 90% of them with a count of one. Approximately 10% of the sample is taken by the ten largest. Specimen: CD4+ or CD8+ T cells sorted from blood, collected in a trial of the OX40 agonist ivuxolimab. These receptors originate from an adult with an advanced solid tumor such as melanoma, head and neck, liver or kidney cancer.

The sample holds one count of this clone. The J gene is TRBJ1-1, the V gene TRBV9, with unresolved D. The CDR3 has 14 residues. Germline V gives CDR1 SGDLS, CDR2 YYNGEE. Trimming shortened V by 2 bases and J by 4 bases, and 12 bases separated the two germline ends. The CDR3 coding sequence is TGTGCCAGCAGCGTGTACATCGGCGGCACTGAAGCTTTCTTT. This translates into CASSVYIGGTEAFF.

The V and J genes are TRBV9 and TRBJ1-2; 9 bases agree with TRBD1. In germline, CDR1 is SGDLS, CDR2 YYNGEE. V shed 0 bases, J shed 2 bases, and the junction held 5 bases outside the gene matches. This CDR3 contains 16 residues. The CDR3 is CASSVGIDRGNYGYTF. CDR3 bases: TGTGCCAGCAGCGTAGGGATCGACAGGGGGAACTATGGCTACACCTTC.

V is TRBV19 and J is TRBJ2-3; D not resolved. The V end lost 4 bases, the J end lost 3 bases, and 5 bases lay between the germline ends. Germline V lookup: CDR1 LNHDA, CDR2 SQIVND (reference sequence). This CDR3 region has 12 residues. The CDR3 coding sequence is TGTGCCAGTAGTACAAGGACAGATACGCAGTATTTT. Residues: CASSTRTDTQYF.

V and J are TRBV5-6 and TRBJ2-4; tentative D call: TRBD2 (5 bases). With 0 bases removed from V and 2 bases from J, the gap between germline ends came to 12 bases. CDR1 and CDR2 (germline): SGHDT, YYEEEE. There are 16 residues in the CDR3. CDR3 residues: CASSLALGISKNIQYF. CDR3 in DNA: TGTGCCAGCAGCTTGGCCCTCGGGATTTCCAAAAACATTCAGTACTTC.

The rearrangement uses TRBV29-1 and TRBJ2-1; 9 bases are shared with TRBD2. The CDR3 runs 11 residues. Germline V gene sequence: CDR1 SQVTM, CDR2 ANQGSEA. With 8 bases clipped from V and 10 bases from J, the junction kept 6 bases outside the gene matches. CDR3 amino acids: CSPVRGGEQFF. In nucleotides, the CDR3 is TGCAGCCCGGTGCGGGGGGGCGAGCAGTTCTTC.

The gene calls are TRBV21-1 and TRBJ1-5; TRBD1, the table's D call, was not compared with the DNA. TRBV21-1 is a documented pseudogene. The CDR3 totals 16 residues. CDR3: CASSKESFRGRQPQHF. As DNA, the CDR3 is TGTGCCAGCAGCAAAGAATCGTTCAGGGGGCGGCAGCCCCAGCATTTT.

The CDR3 nucleotides read TGTGCCAGCAGCCCACTAGCGGGGGGTCAAGAGACCCAGTACTTC. Its translation: CASSPLAGGQETQYF. This chain joins TRBV11-2 and TRBJ2-7; the match to TRBD2 covers 12 bases. Matching the DNA end better, TRBJ2-5 makes the J call doubtful. The CDR3 has 15 amino acids. Germline CDR1 reads SGHAT; CDR2 reads FQNNGV.

This clone was detected once. The chain joins TRBV29-1 to TRBJ2-3; TRBD1 might be the D (5 bases). CDR1 SQVTM and CDR2 ANQGSEA come from the germline V gene. CDR3 length: 14 amino acids. V was shortened by 6 bases and J by 2 bases, with 15 bases between the two germline ends. CDR3 sequence (DNA): TGCAGCGTGGGGCCCGGGCGGAACACAGATACGCAGTATTTT. Translated, it gives CSVGPGRNTDTQYF.

Here the CDR3 reads CASSASRQGIENTEAFF. The DNA for the CDR3 is TGTGCCAGCAGCGCCTCGAGACAGGGGATTGAGAACACTGAAGCTTTCTTT. This chain joins TRBV9 and TRBJ1-1; 8 bases are a match to TRBD1. CDR3 length: 17 amino acids. CDR1 is SGDLS and CDR2 is YYNGEE in the germline V gene. After removal of 3 bases from V and 1 base from J, the junction contained 11 bases not matched to a gene.